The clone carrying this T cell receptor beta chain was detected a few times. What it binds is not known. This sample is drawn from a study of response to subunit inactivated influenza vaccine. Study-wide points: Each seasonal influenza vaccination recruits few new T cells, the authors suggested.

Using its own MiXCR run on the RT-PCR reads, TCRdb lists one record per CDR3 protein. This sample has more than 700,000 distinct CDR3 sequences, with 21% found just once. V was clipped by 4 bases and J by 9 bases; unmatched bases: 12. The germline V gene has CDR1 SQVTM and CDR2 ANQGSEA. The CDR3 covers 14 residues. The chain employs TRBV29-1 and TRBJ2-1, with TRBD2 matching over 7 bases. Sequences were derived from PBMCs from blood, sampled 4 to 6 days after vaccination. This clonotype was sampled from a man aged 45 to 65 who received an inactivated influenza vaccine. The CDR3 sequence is CSVGGGTPAPEQFF. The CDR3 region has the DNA TGCAGCGTTGGGGGGGGGACTCCCGCACCTGAGCAGTTCTTC.